The 4 T cell receptor beta chains given below trace back to one sample, sequenced in a study of response to subunit inactivated influenza vaccine. TCRdb re-called the RT-PCR reads with MiXCR, one entry per CDR3 protein. The sample records 700,000 to 800,000 distinct CDR3 sequences, less than 20% being singletons. Specimen: PBMCs from blood, collected 5 days after vaccination. The receptor source for this set is a man aged 45-65 years who received an inactivated influenza vaccine.

This clonotype occurred a few times. V gene TRBV6-5 combines with J gene TRBJ2-7, with a weak D call TRBD1 (5 bases). From germline, CDR1 is MNHEY and CDR2 SVGAGI. This CDR3 spans 15 amino acids. Trimming cost V 0 bases and J 2 bases, with 11 bases left between them. The CDR3 DNA reads as TGTGCCAGCAGTTACTCGAACAGGTTCCCCTACGAGCAGTACTTC. Translating gives CASSYSNRFPYEQYF.

This clonotype was recorded at least ten times. The V gene is TRBV7-2, the J gene TRBJ2-7; perhaps TRBD1 as D (6 bases). The V gene's germline CDR1 is SGHTA and CDR2 FQGNSA. The CDR3 extends over 14 amino acids. V lost 3 bases to trimming and J lost 4 bases, with 13 bases between them. CDR3: CASSLVVRGYEQYF. The CDR3 nucleotides read TGTGCCAGCAGCTTGGTCGTCAGGGGATACGAGCAGTACTTC.

In its sample, this clonotype was seen a few times. The rearrangement links TRBV27 to TRBJ2-4; TRBD2 might be the D (7 bases). Deletions cut 3 bases from V and 0 bases from J, with 9 bases between. CDR1 MNHEY and CDR2 SMNVEV come from the germline V gene (reference sequence). This CDR3 comprises 15 residues. The CDR3 DNA follows: TGTGCCAGCAGTTTGGGGGGGCAAGCCAAAAACATTCAGTACTTC. Encoded protein: CASSLGGQAKNIQYF.

The J gene is TRBJ2-2, the V gene TRBV20-1; D perhaps matches TRBD1 (6 bases). Germline CDR1 is DFQATT and CDR2 is SNEGSKA (reference sequence). The CDR3 runs to 18 residues. V lost 6 bases and J lost 0, with 23 bases in between. The CDR3: CSARGVGPAPSNTGELFF. DNA for the CDR3: TGCAGTGCCAGGGGTGTGGGACCCGCCCCCTCGAACACCGGGGAGCTGTTTTTT.